This T cell receptor beta chain was documented in a study of CD8 T cells in Susac syndrome (dated by TCRdb to between 2018 and 2020). Describing the broader study: Repertoire sequencing was used to test whether CD8+ T cell activation and differentiation in Susac syndrome was antigen driven. Broader findings and caveats from the paper: The number of individuals in the TCR sequencing and HLA analysis was recognized as being relatively small.

RNA was extracted using the RNeasy kit, and about 0.5 to 1 ug of the RNA was reverse transcribed with random hexamers. The immunoSEQ multiplex PCR assay, covering 54 Vbeta and 13 Jbeta segments, was used to amplify TCR beta CDR3 regions. Bias from PCR amplification was corrected by using a synthetic template baseline for primer optimization and for computational correction. The authors' pipeline ran thus. Reads were assigned to V, D and J genes according to IMGT and analyzed in immunoSEQ Analyzer, with only productive sequences retained. Clonality was calculated as one minus the Shannon entropy normalized by log2 of the number of productive unique sequences. Public and private clones were assessed among the 100 most prevalent clones of each patient and control. Clones were defined as Susac-specific if absent from the healthy and MS cohorts, from around 1,000 published viral clones and from other ImmuneACCESS disease sequences. TCRdb reworked the public reads: Q25 trimming with fastp, MiXCR clone assembly, productive beta chains retained. Each CDR3 protein gets just one entry, which takes the most common genes and DNA from the rows behind it. The V and J calls shown here were made by TCRdb, not taken from the authors' results. The sample contains 160,000 or so distinct CDR3 sequences, about 91% of them found a single time. The top ten clones comprise approximately 0.073% of the sample.

High-throughput TCR beta sequencing profiled peripheral blood CD8+ and CD4+ T cells from healthy donors, Susac syndrome patients and multiple sclerosis patients. Healthy donors were included as age- and sex-matched controls. Bulk CD8+ and CD4+ T cells were purified by magnetic negative isolation, while CD8+ TEMRA cells were enriched using FACS. Blood was collected in EDTA tubes and processed within 24 hours, with PBMCs isolated through density gradient centrifugation. PBMCs intended for TCR sequencing were cryopreserved in liquid nitrogen and thawed later in a water bath at 37 degrees C. The sorted or isolated CD4+, CD8+ and CD8+ TEMRA cells reached a purity of at least 90%. Comment on this clonotype: Its antigen remains unidentified. The sample holds no much larger clone one base away, and base qualities are not on file.

Sequencing was performed on CD4+ T cells from PBMCs. The sequence was obtained from a human donor in good health.

The CDR3 loop reads CSAKGGQRPQHF. The DNA is TGCAGTGCTAAAGGGGGTCAGCGGCCCCAGCATTTT. Recombination linked TRBV20-1 to TRBJ1-5, and the D gene may be TRBD1, 6 bases matching. CDR1 is given as DFQATT and CDR2 as SNEGSKA, both from the germline V gene (reference sequence). There are 12 amino acids in the CDR3, from cysteine to phenylalanine inclusive. Just the 36-base CDR3 DNA is kept, in frame starting at base 1. Cut back by 4 bases and 9 bases, the V and J ends lie 13 bases apart.